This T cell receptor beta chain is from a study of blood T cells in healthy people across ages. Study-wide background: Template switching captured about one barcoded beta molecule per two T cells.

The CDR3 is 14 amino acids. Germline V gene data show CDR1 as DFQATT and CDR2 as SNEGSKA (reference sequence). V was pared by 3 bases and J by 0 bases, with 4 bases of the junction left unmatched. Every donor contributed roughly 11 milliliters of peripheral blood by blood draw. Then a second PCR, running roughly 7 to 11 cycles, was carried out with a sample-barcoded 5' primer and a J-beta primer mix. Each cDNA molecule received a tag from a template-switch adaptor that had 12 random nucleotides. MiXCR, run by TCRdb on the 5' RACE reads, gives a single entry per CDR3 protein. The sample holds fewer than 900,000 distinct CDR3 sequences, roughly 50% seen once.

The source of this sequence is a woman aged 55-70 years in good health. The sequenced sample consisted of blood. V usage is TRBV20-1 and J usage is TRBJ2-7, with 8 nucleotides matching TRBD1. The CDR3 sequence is CSASRGLSSYEQYF. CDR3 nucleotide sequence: TGCAGTGCTAGCAGGGGGCTCAGCTCCTACGAGCAGTACTTC.